Shown below are 8 T cell receptor beta chains from a single sample sequenced in a study of OX40 agonist ivuxolimab in advanced cancers. Library preparation was by the immunoSEQ multiplex PCR assay. TCRdb re-hosts the immuneACCESS table, in-frame sequences only. Its copies lack some clones; in the studies checked, an unresolved V gene accounts for under half of them, and the cause for the rest is not known. The sample yields some 19,000 clones; 85% to 90% were counted once. The ten largest clonotypes hold just over 20% of the sample. The sample consisted of CD4+ or CD8+ T cells sorted from blood, taken in a trial of the OX40 agonist ivuxolimab. The receptors were gathered from an adult with an advanced solid tumor such as melanoma, head and neck, liver or kidney cancer.

This chain connects TRBV16 to TRBJ2-7; tentative D call: TRBD2 (5 bases). This CDR3 region has 14 residues. The V and J ends lost 4 bases and 1 base respectively, with 11 bases between them. CDR1 and CDR2 (germline): KGHSY, FQNENV. CDR3 nucleotide sequence: TGTGCCAGCAGCCCCTGGACTGGATCCTACGAGCAGTACTTC. Its translation is CASSPWTGSYEQYF.

Only a few counts were recorded for this clone. The chain combines TRBV18 with TRBJ1-1, with TRBD1 identical over 11 bases. V dropped 6 bases and J dropped 10; count of bases not matched to a gene: 4. The CDR3 length is 12 residues. Germline assignment: CDR1 KGHSH and CDR2 LQKENI. CDR3 region: CASSSDRGLAFF. The CDR3 nucleotides read TGTGCCAGCTCGTCGGACAGGGGGCTAGCTTTCTTT.

This chain connects TRBV7-8 to TRBJ2-2, with 7 nucleotides matching TRBD1. V lost 4 bases, J lost 0 bases, and 5 bases stayed unmatched. The CDR3 is 16 residues long. Germline V lookup: CDR1 SGHVS, CDR2 FQNEAQ. CDR3 nucleotide sequence: TGTGCCAGCAGCTCGATCGGGACAGCGAACACCGGGGAGCTGTTTTTT. It encodes CASSSIGTANTGELFF. The full variable domain, in which reference TRBV7-8 and TRBJ2-2 provide the parts outside the CDR3, is GAGVSQSPRYKVAKRGQDVALRCDPISGHVSLFWYQQALGQGPEFLTYFQNEAQLDKSGLPSDRFFAERPEGSVSTLKIQRTQQEDSAVYLCASSSIGTANTGELFFGEGSRLTVL.

The rearrangement uses TRBV18 and TRBJ2-7, with TRBD2 as a possible D gene (5 bases). V was clipped by 5 bases and J by 3 bases, with 8 bases between them. CDR1 is KGHSH, CDR2 LQKENI, per germline. There are 12 residues in the CDR3. The CDR3 DNA is TGTGCCAGCTCAGAGGACTTCTACGAGCAGTACTTC. It codes for CASSEDFYEQYF. The full variable domain, completed using reference TRBV18 and TRBJ2-7, is NAGVMQNPRHLVRRRGQEARLRCSPMKGHSHVYWYRQLPEEGLKFMVYLQKENIIDESGMPKERFSAEFPKEGPSILRIQQVVRGDSAAYFCASSEDFYEQYFGPGTRLTVT.

Details on this clone: Sequence at one end of the junction differs from germline and may be a read error. V and J are TRBV7-7 and TRBJ2-1; 7 positions match TRBD2. Germline-derived CDR1 and CDR2 are SSHAT and FNYEAQ (reference sequence). This CDR3 is 15 amino acids long. Here the CDR3 reads CASSLGAGVASEQFF. For the CDR3, the DNA is TGTGCTAGCAGCTTAGGGGCGGGAGTTGCGAGTGAGCAGTTCTTC. Complete variable domain (other parts from reference TRBV7-7 and TRBJ2-1): GAGVSQSPRYKVTKRGQDVTLRCDPISSHATLYWYQQALGQGPEFLTYFNYEAQPDKSGLPSDRFSAERPEGSISTLTIQRTEQRDSAMYRCASSLGAGVASEQFFGPGTRLTVL.

The V gene is TRBV28, the J gene TRBJ1-1, with no clear D. The CDR3 length is 13 residues. The V gene's germline CDR1 is MDHEN and CDR2 SYDVKM. V lost 1 base to trimming and J lost 1 base, with 4 bases between them. The CDR3 bases are TGTGCCAGCAGTTTATCAGAGAACACTGAAGCTTTCTTT. Its translation is CASSLSENTEAFF.

A single count supports this clone. This chain connects TRBV28 to TRBJ2-7, with D uncertain. CDR1 is MDHEN and CDR2 is SYDVKM in the germline V gene. V gave up 2 bases and J gave up 2 bases, with 10 bases separating them. The CDR3 has 14 amino acids. The CDR3 loop reads CASSLRLVPYEQYF. CDR3 nucleotide sequence: TGTGCCAGCAGTTTACGGCTAGTCCCCTACGAGCAGTACTTC.

The chain has TRBV6-5 and TRBJ1-2; the D gene is possibly TRBD1 (5 bases). Between the trimmed V and J ends, which lost 5 bases and 4 bases, there was a span of 14 bases. The length of the CDR3 is 14 residues. The V gene's germline CDR1 is MNHEY and CDR2 SVGAGI. CDR3 residues: CASSQQEQLYGYTF. DNA of the CDR3: TGTGCCAGCAGTCAACAGGAGCAGCTCTATGGCTACACCTTC.